The clone carrying this TCR beta chain turned up a few times. This entry belongs to a study of cytotoxic CD8 clonotypes in ibrutinib-treated CLL. Background on the study: Partial response occurred in about 25 patients and complete response in 2; at median about 6 years, approximately 14 remained remitted and approximately 12 progressed.

V dropped 3 bases and J dropped 5; count of bases not matched to a gene: 2. There are 15 residues in the CDR3. Germline CDR1 is ENHRY and CDR2 is SYGVKD. Data came from immunoSEQ multiplex PCR; TCRdb stores just in-frame clones and leaves some out. The top ten clones hold 3% to 4% of a sample with approximately 130,000 clones, roughly 80% of them seen once. The chain links TRBV10-3 to TRBJ1-6, with 9 bases aligning to TRBD1. The clonotype comes from a human donor with chronic lymphocytic leukemia. The sequencing used PBMCs, collected after 24 months of ibrutinib treatment. The CDR3 DNA reads TGTGCCATCAGTGATACAGGGGGCCATAATTCACCCCTCCACTTT. It translates to CAISDTGGHNSPLHF.